This T cell receptor beta chain originates from a study of immune cell composition in non-small cell lung cancer. Study-wide results and limits: TIL tumour reactivity correlated with maximal tumour-associated clone frequency in adenocarcinoma. Clones >0.5% enriched in tumour were rarer in adenocarcinoma (roughly 35%) than squamous (75%). Tumour TCR-beta clonality was not significantly tied to smoking pack-years.

Template was genomic DNA from frozen, unsorted single-cell suspensions. Of note for this clone: Its antigen is as yet unknown.

Profiling relied on immunoSEQ multiplex PCR, and the TCRdb table lists in-frame clones only, not all of them. The profile covers 13,000 to 15,000 clones, with around three quarters appearing a single time and approximately 14% taken by the ten largest. This TCR was recovered from a human donor with non-small cell lung cancer. Sequenced material: lung tumor tissue.

The CDR3 is CASSRGMGAEKLFF. CDR3 nucleotide sequence: TGTGCCAGCAGCCGAGGGATGGGGGCCGAAAAACTGTTTTTT. The rearrangement links TRBV7-8 to TRBJ1-4, with D tentatively TRBD1 (6 bases). Germline CDR1 reads SGHVS; CDR2 reads FQNEAQ. The V end was cut by 5 bases, the J end by 8 bases, with 15 bases between. This CDR3 is built from 14 residues.